Each of the 14 T cell receptor beta chains below was sequenced from the same sample in a study of long-term antiretroviral therapy in people with HIV. The run of the v3.0 immunoSEQ assay was at survey level. Generated by immunoSEQ multiplex PCR, the TCRdb table keeps only in-frame clones and is missing some. The sample has approximately 35,000 clones, around 94% seen once. Sequenced here: unsorted PBMCs, sampled approximately 5 years after starting antiretroviral therapy. The receptors were gathered from a woman aged 45-65 years with HIV.

V gene TRBV18 combines with J gene TRBJ2-7; TRBD1 or TRBD2 may be the D gene (6 bases each). V was pared by 6 bases and J by 2 bases, with 17 bases between. The V gene's germline CDR1 is KGHSH and CDR2 LQKENI. This CDR3 region has 15 residues. CDR3 residues: CASSRRGDLTYEQYF. In DNA form, the CDR3 reads TGTGCCAGCTCCCGGAGGGGGGACCTGACCTACGAGCAGTACTTC.

This chain joins TRBV6-6 and TRBJ2-7; the match to TRBD1 covers 11 bases. From germline, CDR1 is MNHNY and CDR2 SVGAGI (reference sequence). J gave up 5 bases and V 2 bases, and 8 bases lay outside the gene matches. The CDR3 is 16 residues long. The CDR3, as DNA: TGTGCCAGCAGTTACCAAGGCGGACAGGGGGCAAACGAGCAGTACTTC. It translates to CASSYQGGQGANEQYF.

This chain joins TRBV5-1 and TRBJ1-6, with a weak D call TRBD1 (5 bases). The CDR3 totals 16 residues. V dropped 3 bases and J dropped 10 bases, with 20 bases sitting between them. Germline values: CDR1 SGHRS, CDR2 YFSETQ. CDR3 nucleotides: TGCGCCAGCAGCTCAGAATTTCAGGGATCCGGCTCACCCCTCCACTTT. Its translation is CASSSEFQGSGSPLHF. Supplemented by reference TRBV5-1 and TRBJ1-6, the full variable domain reads KAGVTQTPRYLIKTRGQQVTLSCSPISGHRSVSWYQQTPGQGLQFLFEYFSETQRNKGNFPGRFSGRQFSNSRSEMNVSTLELGDSALYLCASSSEFQGSGSPLHFGNGTRLTVT.

The chain has TRBV18 and TRBJ1-1; D is undetermined. The CDR3 extends over 14 amino acids. Trimming stripped 0 bases from V and 0 bases from J, with 5 bases between. CDR1 and CDR2 (germline): KGHSH, LQKENI. This CDR3 is CASSPPNLNTEAFF. For the CDR3, the DNA is TGTGCCAGCTCACCACCGAACCTGAACACTGAAGCTTTCTTT.

The chain joins TRBV5-5 to TRBJ2-2; perhaps D is TRBD1 or TRBD2 (6 bases each). Germline lookup yields CDR1 SGHKS and CDR2 YYEKEE (reference sequence). The germline V and J ends were trimmed by 1 base and 4 bases, with 11 bases remaining between them. This CDR3 comprises 15 residues. The CDR3 sequence is CASSLWGAGTGELFF. The CDR3 DNA follows: TGTGCCAGCAGCTTGTGGGGGGCGGGCACCGGGGAGCTGTTTTTT.

The rearrangement uses TRBV9 and TRBJ1-1, with D uncertain. The V gene's germline CDR1 is SGDLS and CDR2 YYNGEE. Trimming took 4 bases from V and 1 from J, leaving 11 bases between them. The CDR3 runs 14 residues. DNA of the CDR3: TGTGCCAGCAGCTACTCATCCGGGAACACTGAAGCTTTCTTT. Protein: CASSYSSGNTEAFF.

Here the CDR3 reads CASSSTGSPLKNTEAFF. The CDR3 DNA sequence: TGTGCCAGCAGCTCAACAGGGAGCCCTCTCAAGAACACTGAAGCTTTCTTT. The rearrangement uses TRBV27 and TRBJ1-1; TRBD1 might be the D (6 bases). This CDR3 has 17 amino acids. V dropped 6 bases and J dropped 1 base, with 21 bases sitting between them. Germline lookup yields CDR1 MNHEY and CDR2 SMNVEV (reference sequence).

V usage is TRBV11-1 and J usage is TRBJ2-5; D is unresolved. The CDR3 spans 15 residues. V shed 1 base and J shed 2 bases, with 11 bases lying between them. The germline CDR1 and CDR2 sequences are SGHAT and FQDESV (reference sequence). In DNA form, the CDR3 reads TGTGCCAGCAGCTTAGGGGGTGGGCATCAAGAGACCCAGTACTTC. Translating gives CASSLGGGHQETQYF.

The chain has TRBV5-1 and TRBJ1-3; the match to TRBD1 covers 9 bases. The CDR3 is made up of 17 amino acids. With V trimmed by 3 bases and J by 0 bases, 7 bases remained unmatched. CDR1 is SGHRS and CDR2 is YFSETQ in the germline V gene. The DNA of the CDR3 is TGCGCCAGCAGCTCCAGACAGGGGGGTAACTCTGGAAACACCATATATTTT. Its protein is CASSSRQGGNSGNTIYF. Full variable domain (remainder filled in from reference TRBV5-1 and TRBJ1-3): KAGVTQTPRYLIKTRGQQVTLSCSPISGHRSVSWYQQTPGQGLQFLFEYFSETQRNKGNFPGRFSGRQFSNSRSEMNVSTLELGDSALYLCASSSRQGGNSGNTIYFGEGSWLTVV.

The genes are TRBV10-1 and TRBJ2-1; D possibly corresponds to TRBD2 (7 bases). Germline V lookup: CDR1 WNHNN, CDR2 SYGVQD (reference sequence). V was clipped by 0 bases and J by 6 bases, with 18 bases between them. The CDR3 length is 17 residues. The CDR3 sequence is CASSESEFLGGANEQFF. CDR3 nucleotide sequence: TGCGCCAGCAGTGAGTCCGAATTCTTGGGGGGGGCCAATGAGCAGTTCTTC.

The chain combines TRBV5-4 with TRBJ2-7; 14 bases fit TRBD2. This CDR3 comprises 16 residues. The ends lost 3 bases at V and 4 bases at J; junction bases unmatched: 6. Germline CDR1 SGHNT, CDR2 YYREEE (reference sequence). CDR3 DNA sequence: TGTGCCAGCAGCTCGAAGACTAGCGGGGGGGTTTACGAGCAGTACTTC. Translation gives CASSSKTSGGVYEQYF. The full variable domain, in which reference TRBV5-4 and TRBJ2-7 provide the parts outside the CDR3, is ETGVTQSPTHLIKTRGQQVTLRCSSQSGHNTVSWYQQALGQGPQFIFQYYREEENGRGNFPPRFSGLQFPNYSSELNVNALELDDSALYLCASSSKTSGGVYEQYFGPGTRLTVT.

The CDR3 nucleotides read TGTGCCAGTAGTATAGATCAGGTGGGAGCGCAGTATTTT. It codes for CASSIDQVGAQYF. The chain links TRBV19 to TRBJ2-3; D perhaps matches TRBD2 (5 bases). Germline loops: CDR1 LNHDA, CDR2 SQIVND (reference sequence). V shed 0 bases and J shed 10 bases, with 11 bases lying between them. There are 13 residues in the CDR3.

The CDR3 nucleotides read TGTGCCAACCCCAGCGTATCGACAGGGGCCTACGAGCAGTACTTC. Protein: CANPSVSTGAYEQYF. This rearrangement joins TRBV10-3 to TRBJ2-7; TRBD1 matches at 8 bases. This CDR3 comprises 15 residues. Per the germline V gene, CDR1 is ENHRY and CDR2 is SYGVKD. The V segment lost 10 bases and the J segment 2 bases; nucleotides outside the gene matches: 13.

The chain couples TRBV29-1 to TRBJ1-1; weak D call: TRBD1 (5 bases). The CDR3 loop spans 13 amino acids. V lost 6 bases and J lost 0, with 11 bases in between. Germline V gene data show CDR1 as SQVTM and CDR2 as ANQGSEA. The CDR3 loop is CSVRQSMNTEAFF. CDR3 nucleotides: TGCAGCGTCCGACAGAGCATGAACACTGAAGCTTTCTTT.